These 28 T cell receptor beta chains share one sample of origin, sequenced in a study of cytotoxic CD8 clonotypes in ibrutinib-treated CLL. Profiled with immunoSEQ multiplex PCR; TCRdb holds only in-frame clones, not every one. The data contain 130,000 or so clones, around 77% of them seen just once; the ten biggest clones take up about 27%. The specimen comprised PBMCs, sampled after 12 months of ibrutinib treatment. All receptors come from a human donor with chronic lymphocytic leukemia.

The rearrangement uses TRBV29-1 and TRBJ1-1; no clear D gene. The CDR3 has 11 residues. Trimming took off 6 bases at V and 1 base at J, with 6 bases between the two ends. CDR1 is SQVTM, CDR2 ANQGSEA, per germline. The CDR3 is CSVRWNTEAFF. CDR3 nucleotides: TGCAGCGTCAGATGGAACACTGAAGCTTTCTTT.

The CDR3 bases are TGTGCCAGCAACATACAGGAGAGAAAGACAGATACGCAGTATTTT. Amino acid sequence: CASNIQERKTDTQYF. The J gene is TRBJ2-3, the V gene TRBV9; D may be TRBD1 (5 bases). The CDR3 is made up of 15 amino acids. From germline, CDR1 is SGDLS and CDR2 YYNGEE. Trimming left V 6 bases short and J 3 bases short, with 17 bases between.

This chain connects TRBV7-3 to TRBJ2-2, with no clear D. Germline V lookup: CDR1 SGHTA, CDR2 FQGTGA. Trimming removed 1 base from V and 4 bases from J, with 4 bases in between. The CDR3 contains 13 residues. The CDR3 loop is CASSLRGTGELFF. The CDR3, as DNA: TGTGCCAGCAGCTTAAGGGGCACCGGGGAGCTGTTTTTT. Drawing the rest from reference TRBV7-3 and TRBJ2-2, the complete variable domain is GAGVSQTPSNKVTEKGKYVELRCDPISGHTALYWYRQSLGQGPEFLIYFQGTGAADDSGLPNDRFFAVRPEGSVSTLKIQRTERGDSAVYLCASSLRGTGELFFGEGSRLTVL.

CDR3 in amino acids: CASSSGWDQPQHF. DNA for the CDR3: TGTGCCAGCAGCTCAGGATGGGATCAGCCCCAGCATTTT. The rearrangement joins TRBV7-9 to TRBJ1-5; D is ambiguous. Germline V gene lookup returns CDR1 SEHNR and CDR2 FQNEAQ (reference sequence). V was shortened by 4 bases and J by 5 bases, with 9 bases between the two germline ends. The CDR3 runs to 13 residues.

The J gene is TRBJ2-5, the V gene TRBV30; either TRBD1 or TRBD2 may fit D (5 bases each). Trimming took off 7 bases at V and 3 bases at J, with 15 bases between the two ends. From germline, CDR1 is GTSNPN and CDR2 SVGIG (reference sequence). The CDR3 is 13 residues long. Here the CDR3 reads CALVRGAEETQYF. For the CDR3, the DNA is TGTGCCTTGGTAAGGGGAGCGGAAGAGACCCAGTACTTC.

The rearrangement uses TRBV19 and TRBJ1-5; 8 bases are a match to TRBD1. The CDR3 is 15 residues long. Losses at the gene ends were 6 bases for V and 7 bases for J; bases not matched to a gene: 11. Germline CDR1 and CDR2: LNHDA and SQIVND (reference sequence). This CDR3 reads CASRRPATGVQPQHF. Here the CDR3 DNA reads TGTGCCAGTAGGCGTCCCGCGACAGGGGTCCAGCCCCAGCATTTT.

V gene TRBV28 combines with J gene TRBJ1-4, with 9 bases identical to TRBD1. Germline lookup yields CDR1 MDHEN and CDR2 SYDVKM. The J segment lost 3 bases and the V segment lost 7 bases, leaving 3 bases of the junction unmatched. CDR3 size: 14 residues. CDR3 sequence reads: CASNTGGPNEKLFF. As DNA, the CDR3 is TGTGCCAGCAACACAGGGGGCCCTAATGAAAAACTGTTTTTT.

J is TRBJ1-1 and V is TRBV4-1, with D tentatively TRBD1 (6 bases). The CDR3 has 16 residues. Trimming took 4 bases from V and 0 from J, leaving 15 bases between them. The V gene's germline CDR1 is MGHRA and CDR2 YSYEKL. The CDR3 region has the DNA TGCGCCAGCAGCCCATGGGGGGCTTCGGTGAACACTGAAGCTTTCTTT. This encodes CASSPWGASVNTEAFF.

DNA for the CDR3: TGTGCCAGCTCACCGGGCCGATATGAGCAGTTCTTC. It is translated as CASSPGRYEQFF. The chain links TRBV18 to TRBJ2-1; D gene unclear. The germline V gene has CDR1 KGHSH and CDR2 LQKENI. The CDR3 runs 12 residues. V was trimmed by 3 bases and J by 8 bases, leaving 8 bases between them. Combining the CDR3 with reference TRBV18 and TRBJ2-1 gives the whole variable domain NAGVMQNPRHLVRRRGQEARLRCSPMKGHSHVYWYRQLPEEGLKFMVYLQKENIIDESGMPKERFSAEFPKEGPSILRIQQVVRGDSAAYFCASSPGRYEQFFGPGTRLTVL.

In DNA, the CDR3 is TGTGCCAGCAAGGCCGGAAGGGTTTATGGCACTGAAGCTTTCTTT. The encoded protein is CASKAGRVYGTEAFF. The gene calls are TRBV28 and TRBJ1-1; D not certain. Germline V gives CDR1 MDHEN, CDR2 SYDVKM. Trimming pared 7 bases from V and 4 bases from J, leaving 19 bases between. The CDR3 spans 15 residues.

The rearrangement joins TRBV7-2 to TRBJ1-4; D gene ambiguous. Germline loops: CDR1 SGHTA, CDR2 FQGNSA. Trimming cost V 5 bases and J 5 bases, with 15 bases left between them. This CDR3 contains 15 residues. CDR3 region: CASSPMGGGNEKLFF. The CDR3 DNA is TGTGCCAGCAGCCCGATGGGCGGAGGGAATGAAAAACTGTTTTTT.

The gene calls are TRBV6-1 and TRBJ2-1, with a weak D call TRBD1 (6 bases). The CDR3 contains 17 residues. Trimming stripped 4 bases from V and 7 bases from J, with 23 bases between. Per germline, CDR1 MNHNS and CDR2 SASEGT. Written as DNA, the CDR3 is TGTGCCAGCAGTGGACAGGTTGGGTTCAGGGCCGGGAATGAGCAGTTCTTC. It codes for CASSGQVGFRAGNEQFF.

The V and J genes are TRBV6-4 and TRBJ1-2; 8 nucleotides match TRBD1. This CDR3 comprises 15 residues. The ends lost 6 bases at V and 0 bases at J; junction bases unmatched: 6. The germline CDR1 and CDR2 sequences are MRHNA and SNTAGT. Here the CDR3 reads CASSSTGGSNYGYTF. In DNA form, the CDR3 reads TGTGCCAGCAGCTCCACAGGGGGTTCTAACTATGGCTACACCTTC.

The rearrangement joins TRBV9 to TRBJ1-4, with D maybe TRBD1 (5 bases). The CDR3 is made up of 15 amino acids. The V and J ends lost 6 bases and 3 bases respectively, with 15 bases between them. CDR1 is SGDLS and CDR2 is YYNGEE in the germline V gene. The CDR3 nucleotides read TGTGCCAGCACCGTGGGGGGGAGTGCTAATGAAAAACTGTTTTTT. Protein: CASTVGGSANEKLFF.

The rearrangement uses TRBV27 and TRBJ2-2; TRBD1 aligns across 8 bases. V lost 6 bases and J lost 4; bases outside the gene matches: 7. The CDR3 has 15 residues. The germline gives CDR1 MNHEY, CDR2 SMNVEV (reference sequence). The CDR3 DNA reads as TGTGCCAGCAGGTGGCAGGGGGCGGTCACCGGGGAGCTGTTTTTT. This encodes CASRWQGAVTGELFF.

This clone appeared a single time. The chain couples TRBV28 to TRBJ2-3, with TRBD2 matching 12 bases. CDR1 MDHEN and CDR2 SYDVKM come from the germline V gene. With V trimmed by 5 bases and J by 4 bases, 4 bases remained unmatched. There are 15 residues in the CDR3. The CDR3 loop reads CASSLTSGGPDTQYF. DNA for the CDR3: TGTGCCAGCAGTCTTACTAGCGGGGGGCCAGATACGCAGTATTTT.

The V and J genes are TRBV6-4 and TRBJ1-1; TRBD1 might be the D (5 bases). CDR1 and CDR2 from the germline V gene are MRHNA and SNTAGT. CDR3 length: 14 residues. Trimming shortened V by 0 bases and J by 1 base, and 6 bases separated the two germline ends. CDR3 DNA sequence: TGTGCCAGCAGTGACTCGGACAAGAACACTGAAGCTTTCTTT. Protein product: CASSDSDKNTEAFF.

V usage is TRBV12-5 and J usage is TRBJ2-5; no clear D gene. Trimming took off 2 bases at V and 5 bases at J, with 15 bases between the two ends. The CDR3 loop spans 15 amino acids. The V gene's germline CDR1 is LGHNT and CDR2 FRNRAP. CDR3 protein: CASGLNQTIRETQYF. CDR3 nucleotides: TGTGCTAGTGGTTTGAACCAGACCATCAGGGAGACCCAGTACTTC.

The CDR3 loop reads CATSRDLGNQPQHF. The CDR3 DNA is TGTGCCACCAGCAGAGATTTAGGCAATCAGCCCCAGCATTTT. This chain uses TRBV15 with TRBJ1-5; no firm D call. Germline CDR1 LNHNV, CDR2 YYDKDF (reference sequence). V shed 0 bases and J shed 2 bases, with 5 bases lying between them. The CDR3 runs 14 residues.

This clone was detected a few times. The V and J genes are TRBV27 and TRBJ1-6; maybe TRBD1 (5 bases). Germline V gives CDR1 MNHEY, CDR2 SMNVEV (reference sequence). V lost 2 bases to trimming and J lost 9 bases, with 11 bases between them. CDR3 length: 14 residues. CDR3 bases: TGTGCCAGCAGTTTAGGGGGTCATGGTTCACCCCTCCACTTT. Its translation is CASSLGGHGSPLHF.

J is TRBJ2-5 and V is TRBV2; D is uncertain. The CDR3 length is 11 residues. V dropped 8 bases and J dropped 2 bases, with 6 bases sitting between them. Germline CDR1 SNHLY, CDR2 FYNNEI. The CDR3 DNA reads as TGTGCCAGCGAGCTTCAAGAGACCCAGTACTTC. It specifies CASELQETQYF.

This clone was detected only once. For the CDR3, the DNA is TGTGCCAGCAGCTTAGAGGACAGGGGTTCCTACGAGCAGTACTTC. Amino acids: CASSLEDRGSYEQYF. The chain has TRBV7-9 and TRBJ2-7, with 9 bases matching TRBD1. CDR3 size: 15 residues. V shed 1 base and J 1 base; nucleotides not matched to a gene: 2. Germline V gene lookup returns CDR1 SEHNR and CDR2 FQNEAQ (reference sequence).

The chain combines TRBV4-1 with TRBJ1-2, with D unclear. Between the trimmed V and J ends, which lost 0 bases and 6 bases, there was a span of 8 bases. The germline gives CDR1 MGHRA, CDR2 YSYEKL. The CDR3 is 13 residues long. The DNA of the CDR3 is TGCGCCAGCAGCCAAGATTGGGAACATGGCTACACCTTC. Its translation: CASSQDWEHGYTF.

J is TRBJ1-1 and V is TRBV7-2; TRBD1 is a possible D gene (6 bases). The CDR3 has 13 amino acids. Germline assignment: CDR1 SGHTA and CDR2 FQGNSA. V was clipped by 1 base and J by 11 bases, with 14 bases between them. The CDR3 loop is CASSLDRAVGAFF. CDR3 DNA: TGTGCCAGCAGCTTAGACAGGGCGGTCGGGGCTTTCTTT.

This chain uses TRBV27 with TRBJ2-5; no reliable D call. V lost 8 bases to trimming and J lost 4 bases, with 8 bases between them. CDR3 length equals 11 residues. CDR1 MNHEY and CDR2 SMNVEV come from the germline V gene (reference sequence). The CDR3 protein is CASGSSETQYF. In DNA, the CDR3 is TGTGCCAGCGGTTCCTCAGAGACCCAGTACTTC.

The genes are TRBV6-5 and TRBJ2-3; 7 bases fit TRBD1. The CDR3 totals 15 residues. Unmatched junction bases numbered 8, after V lost 6 bases and J lost 2 bases. From germline, CDR1 is MNHEY and CDR2 SVGAGI. The CDR3 region is CASSQGVGSTDTQYF. CDR3 sequence (DNA): TGTGCCAGCAGCCAGGGGGTAGGGTCCACAGATACGCAGTATTTT.

The rearrangement joins TRBV5-1 to TRBJ2-5; 9 bases match TRBD1. J was trimmed by 2 bases and V by 3 bases; bases with no gene match: 8. Germline V gene data show CDR1 as SGHRS and CDR2 as YFSETQ. The CDR3 is 16 residues long. In DNA form, the CDR3 reads TGCGCCAGCAGCTCCCCTGACAGGGGGTTACAAGAGACCCAGTACTTC. This encodes CASSSPDRGLQETQYF.

V and J are TRBV4-2 and TRBJ1-2, with D hard to call. Per the germline V gene, CDR1 is LGHNA and CDR2 is YNFKEQ. The V end was cut by 0 bases, the J end by 10 bases, with 3 bases between. The CDR3 runs 10 residues. The CDR3 here is CASSQEFYTF. The CDR3 DNA reads TGTGCCAGCAGCCAAGAATTCTACACCTTC.